Listed here are 28 T cell receptor beta chains from one sample, sequenced in a study of blood T cell repertoires in COVID-19. Sequencing used immunoSEQ multiplex PCR; TCRdb keeps in-frame clones, though not all of them. The repertoire holds fewer than 250,000 clones, around 80% seen once, with around 8.7% in the top ten. The specimen sequenced was peripheral blood. The receptors shown here come from a woman in her forties or fifties with acute or convalescent COVID-19.

The sample holds a few counts of this clone. The gene calls are TRBV9 and TRBJ2-3, with 10 bases aligning to TRBD1. Germline V gene lookup returns CDR1 SGDLS and CDR2 YYNGEE. V trimming: 4 bases; J trimming: 3 bases; junction bases outside the gene matches: 5. The CDR3 extends over 15 amino acids. The DNA of the CDR3 is TGTGCCAGCAGCATACGGGACAGGGGTACAGATACGCAGTATTTT. Translating gives CASSIRDRGTDTQYF.

V and J are TRBV28 and TRBJ2-7, with TRBD2 matching 8 bases. Trimming took 5 bases from V and 6 from J; bases not matched to a gene: 12. The CDR3 has 15 residues. Per germline, CDR1 MDHEN and CDR2 SYDVKM. The CDR3 nucleotides read TGTGCCAGCAGTCCAGCGGGAGAGTCTTCGGGCGAGCAGTACTTC. The encoded protein is CASSPAGESSGEQYF. Together with reference TRBV28 and TRBJ2-7, the CDR3 gives the full variable domain: DVKVTQSSRYLVKRTGEKVFLECVQDMDHENMFWYRQDPGLGLRLIYFSYDVKMKEKGDIPEGYSVSREKKERFSLILESASTNQTSMYLCASSPAGESSGEQYFGPGTRLTVT.

The sample holds a few counts of this clone. The chain recombines TRBV2 with TRBJ2-1, with TRBD1 identical over 10 bases. This CDR3 region has 14 residues. CDR1 and CDR2 from the germline V gene are SNHLY and FYNNEI. V was clipped by 7 bases and J by 9 bases; unmatched bases: 9. The DNA of the CDR3 is TGTGCCAGCAAAGGGACAGGGGCCTGGAGTGAGCAGTTCTTC. Translating gives CASKGTGAWSEQFF. The full variable domain, with the rest looked up from reference TRBV2 and TRBJ2-1, is EPEVTQTPSHQVTQMGQEVILRCVPISNHLYFYWYRQILGQKVEFLVSFYNNEISEKSEIFDDQFSVERPDGSNFTLKIRSTKLEDSAMYFCASKGTGAWSEQFFGPGTRLTVL.

The rearrangement links TRBV7-8 to TRBJ2-7; TRBD1 matches 8 bases. Germline V lookup: CDR1 SGHVS, CDR2 FQNEAQ. The V gene end was trimmed by 5 bases and the J gene end by 1 base; junction bases not matched to a gene: 7. The CDR3 loop spans 15 amino acids. The CDR3 here is CASSIGQGPSYEQYF. The CDR3 bases are TGTGCCAGCAGCATAGGACAGGGACCATCCTACGAGCAGTACTTC.

In this sample, this clone turned up a few times. This rearrangement joins TRBV1 to TRBJ2-1; TRBD2, the table's D call, was not compared with the DNA. TRBV1 is described as a pseudogene. The CDR3 is 11 residues long. The CDR3 DNA reads TGCACCAGCAGGGGACTGACCCGTCAGTTCTTC. It encodes CTSRGLTRQFF.

The chain recombines TRBV7-2 with TRBJ2-5; D might be TRBD2 (5 bases). From germline, CDR1 is SGHTA and CDR2 FQGNSA. This CDR3 is 14 amino acids long. V lost 2 bases, J lost 1 base, and 8 bases lay in between. The CDR3 spells CASSLNLAQETQYF. The DNA of the CDR3 is TGTGCCAGCAGCTTAAACCTAGCCCAAGAGACCCAGTACTTC.

This chain uses TRBV29-1 with TRBJ2-7, with TRBD2 matching over 14 bases. With V trimmed by 6 bases and J by 0 bases, 10 bases remained unmatched. CDR1 and CDR2 (germline): SQVTM, ANQGSEA. The CDR3 length is 17 residues. CDR3 nucleotide sequence: TGCAGCGTCCAAGGGACTAGCGGGAGCGATAGCTCCTACGAGCAGTACTTC. Translation gives CSVQGTSGSDSSYEQYF.

The chain is built from TRBV7-8 and TRBJ2-7, with D maybe TRBD1 (6 bases). There are 18 residues in the CDR3. Trimming removed 5 bases from V and 6 bases from J, with 29 bases in between. Germline V gene lookup returns CDR1 SGHVS and CDR2 FQNEAQ. In DNA form, the CDR3 reads TGTGCCAGCAGCCTAGGAGCTGGGGGCAGGGGAAAGGTTGGCGAGCAGTACTTC. Protein product: CASSLGAGGRGKVGEQYF.

The chain combines TRBV10-3 with TRBJ1-4; 9 positions match TRBD1. The CDR3 is 13 residues long. Per germline, CDR1 ENHRY and CDR2 SYGVKD. The V and J ends lost 7 bases and 7 bases, in that order; junction bases with no gene match: 4. The CDR3 nucleotides read TGTGCCATCAAAGGGACAGGGACTGAAAAACTGTTTTTT. Amino acid sequence: CAIKGTGTEKLFF.

The chain joins TRBV28 to TRBJ1-5, with TRBD1 identical over 11 bases. V shed 6 bases, J shed 6 bases, and the junction held 7 bases outside the gene matches. The CDR3 runs to 15 residues. Germline lookup yields CDR1 MDHEN and CDR2 SYDVKM. The CDR3 here is CASSPGTGGSQPQHF. The CDR3 DNA follows: TGTGCCAGCAGCCCCGGGACAGGGGGGAGTCAGCCCCAGCATTTT.

Comments on this clone: Other DNA sequences in the sample encode the same CDR3. The chain combines TRBV5-1 with TRBJ1-3, with D perhaps matching TRBD1 (6 bases). Germline-derived CDR1 and CDR2 are SGHRS and YFSETQ. V lost 0 bases, J lost 2 bases, and 9 bases lay in between. This CDR3 has 15 amino acids. The CDR3 DNA reads TGCGCCAGCAGCTTGGAGGGGGGGCCTGGAAACACCATATATTTT. This codes for CASSLEGGPGNTIYF.

CDR3 sequence: CASGDRGTEAFF. The DNA for the CDR3 is TGTGCCAGTGGGGACAGGGGGACTGAAGCTTTCTTT. The V gene is TRBV19, the J gene TRBJ1-1, with 11 bases that match TRBD1. Trimming took 8 bases from V and 5 from J; bases not matched to a gene: 1. In germline, CDR1 is LNHDA, CDR2 SQIVND (reference sequence). CDR3 length: 12 residues.

CDR3 residues: CASSQASIRGSSYEQYF. The CDR3 nucleotides read TGTGCCAGCAGCCAAGCCTCAATCAGGGGGAGCTCCTACGAGCAGTACTTC. This chain links TRBV3-1 (or the pseudogene TRBV3-2) with TRBJ2-7; TRBD1 matches 7 bases. V was clipped by 1 base and J by 0 bases; unmatched bases: 9. Germline loops: CDR1 LGHDT, CDR2 YNNKEL (reference sequence). The CDR3 has 17 amino acids.

Comments on this clone: The germline gene is not matched at one end of the junction; a read error may be the cause. This sequence joins TRBV14 and TRBJ2-1; 7 bases match TRBD2. Germline V lookup: CDR1 SGHDN, CDR2 FVKESK. The CDR3 runs 15 residues. The chain's CDR3 is CASSTGTTRASEQFF. For the CDR3, the DNA is TGTGCTAGCAGCACCGGGACTACCCGTGCAAGTGAGCAGTTCTTC. The full variable domain, completed using reference TRBV14 and TRBJ2-1, is EAGVTQFPSHSVIEKGQTVTLRCDPISGHDNLYWYRRVMGKEIKFLLHFVKESKQDESGMPNNRFLAERTGGTYSTLKVQPAELEDSGVYFCASSTGTTRASEQFFGPGTRLTVL.

This rearrangement joins TRBV5-1 to TRBJ1-2; no clear D. CDR1 and CDR2 from the germline V gene are SGHRS and YFSETQ. This CDR3 has 15 residues. V lost 0 bases to trimming and J lost 1 base, with 10 bases between them. The CDR3, as DNA: TGCGCCAGCAGCTTGGACCCTCGGGATAACTATGGCTACACCTTC. It yields the protein CASSLDPRDNYGYTF. The variable domain in full, completed from reference TRBV5-1 and TRBJ1-2, reads KAGVTQTPRYLIKTRGQQVTLSCSPISGHRSVSWYQQTPGQGLQFLFEYFSETQRNKGNFPGRFSGRQFSNSRSEMNVSTLELGDSALYLCASSLDPRDNYGYTFGSGTRLTVV.

The V and J genes are TRBV14 and TRBJ2-1; no definite D call. From germline, CDR1 is SGHDN and CDR2 FVKESK. The CDR3 length is 14 residues. Trimming pared 1 base from V and 9 bases from J, leaving 13 bases between. The DNA of the CDR3 is TGTGCCAGCAGCCAAGTCCCGCTCGAGGTTGAGCAGTTCTTC. This gives the protein CASSQVPLEVEQFF.

As to this clone: A much larger clone lies one base from this, so it may be a read error. Other nucleotide sequences in the sample specify the same CDR3. This chain uses TRBV6-2 or TRBV6-3 with TRBJ1-1, with 8 bases that match TRBD1. J gave up 0 bases and V 4 bases, and 1 base lay outside the gene matches. Germline CDR1 and CDR2: MNHEY and SVGEGT. The CDR3 sequence is 14 residues long. The CDR3 is CASSSGGLNTEAFF. CDR3 in DNA: TGTGCCAGCAGTTCAGGGGGCCTGAACACTGAAGCTTTCTTT.

This chain connects TRBV5-1 to TRBJ1-1, with unresolved D. V lost 3 bases, J lost 4 bases, and 16 bases lay in between. CDR1 and CDR2 from the germline V gene are SGHRS and YFSETQ. This CDR3 comprises 15 residues. For the CDR3, the DNA is TGCGCCAGCAGCTCAAGGGTTAGCGTCGGCACTGAAGCTTTCTTT. It translates to CASSSRVSVGTEAFF.

The DNA of the CDR3 is TGTGCCAGCAGTTTGATAGGGACAGGCCGGAATGAAAAACTGTTTTTT. Protein product: CASSLIGTGRNEKLFF. V and J are TRBV28 and TRBJ1-4; 8 bases are a match to TRBD1. The J segment lost 5 bases and the V segment lost 3 bases, leaving 8 bases of the junction unmatched. The CDR3 covers 16 residues. Per germline, CDR1 MDHEN and CDR2 SYDVKM.

The chain has TRBV18 and TRBJ2-1, with D possibly matching TRBD2 (7 bases). Trimming took off 2 bases at V and 6 bases at J, with 20 bases between the two ends. Looked up from germline, CDR1 is KGHSH and CDR2 is LQKENI. The CDR3 is made up of 17 amino acids. In DNA form, the CDR3 reads TGTGCCAGCTCACCAAGTCGCGGGGGCGTCTTCTTCAATGAGCAGTTCTTC. It encodes CASSPSRGGVFFNEQFF.

The CDR3 region is CASSLGRNQEETQYF. The CDR3 nucleotides are TGTGCCAGCAGCTTAGGACGCAATCAGGAAGAGACCCAGTACTTC. The chain couples TRBV11-3 to TRBJ2-5; D uncertain. V lost 1 base, J lost 3 bases, and 12 bases lay in between. From germline, CDR1 is SGHNT and CDR2 YENEEA. The length of the CDR3 is 15 residues.

J is TRBJ1-5 and V is TRBV2; a possible D gene is TRBD1 (5 bases). The CDR3 extends over 14 amino acids. V was trimmed by 6 bases and J by 5 bases, leaving 14 bases between them. CDR1 and CDR2 (germline): SNHLY, FYNNEI. As DNA, the CDR3 is TGTGCCAGCAGGGGGCAAGGGAAAGATCAGCCCCAGCATTTT. Protein sequence: CASRGQGKDQPQHF.

This clone was seen just once. The chain couples TRBV24-1 to TRBJ2-7; tentative D call: TRBD2 (6 bases). This CDR3 contains 15 residues. The ends were cut back, 6 bases at V and 1 base at J, with 15 bases in the middle. Germline lookup yields CDR1 KGHDR and CDR2 SFDVKD. This chain's CDR3 is CATSHQRRDSYEQYF. The CDR3 DNA is TGTGCCACCAGTCACCAGAGGAGGGATTCCTACGAGCAGTACTTC.

J is TRBJ2-7 and V is TRBV2; 8 nucleotides line up with TRBD1. The V gene end was trimmed by 0 bases and the J gene end by 2 bases; junction bases not matched to a gene: 6. The CDR3 covers 16 residues. Germline CDR1 is SNHLY and CDR2 is FYNNEI. CDR3 protein: CASSEAQGDRPYEQYF. CDR3 in DNA: TGTGCCAGCAGTGAAGCGCAGGGGGACAGGCCCTACGAGCAGTACTTC.

The V gene is TRBV15, the J gene TRBJ2-3, with 7 bases identical to TRBD2. CDR3 size: 15 residues. The V segment lost 6 bases and the J segment 3 bases; nucleotides outside the gene matches: 9. CDR1 LNHNV and CDR2 YYDKDF come from the germline V gene (reference sequence). DNA for the CDR3: TGTGCCACCAGTAGTGGGCGGGAGAGAACAGATACGCAGTATTTT. It translates to CATSSGRERTDTQYF.

This chain uses TRBV18 with TRBJ2-7; D gene unclear. From germline, CDR1 is KGHSH and CDR2 LQKENI. The CDR3 has 14 amino acids. The V end lost 3 bases, the J end lost 1 base, and 10 bases lay between the germline ends. The CDR3 protein is CASSPRAISYEQYF. The CDR3 DNA sequence: TGTGCCAGCTCACCTCGAGCAATATCCTACGAGCAGTACTTC.

V gene TRBV10-1 combines with J gene TRBJ2-5; 8 bases line up with TRBD1. The V gene's germline CDR1 is WNHNN and CDR2 SYGVQD (reference sequence). The trim removed 0 bases at V and 3 bases at J, leaving 6 bases unmatched. The CDR3 runs 16 residues. The CDR3 region is CASSESGQGGEETQYF. The CDR3 DNA is TGCGCCAGCAGTGAGTCCGGACAGGGTGGAGAAGAGACCCAGTACTTC.

This clone is a singleton in its sample. This chain links TRBV19 with TRBJ2-1, with TRBD2 matching over 13 bases. The CDR3 sequence is 16 residues long. Germline CDR1 reads LNHDA; CDR2 reads SQIVND (reference sequence). The V and J ends lost 5 bases and 9 bases, in that order; junction bases with no gene match: 10. CDR3 residues: CASSFPRLAGGTEQFF. Written as DNA, the CDR3 is TGTGCCAGTAGTTTCCCCCGACTAGCGGGAGGTACTGAGCAGTTCTTC.